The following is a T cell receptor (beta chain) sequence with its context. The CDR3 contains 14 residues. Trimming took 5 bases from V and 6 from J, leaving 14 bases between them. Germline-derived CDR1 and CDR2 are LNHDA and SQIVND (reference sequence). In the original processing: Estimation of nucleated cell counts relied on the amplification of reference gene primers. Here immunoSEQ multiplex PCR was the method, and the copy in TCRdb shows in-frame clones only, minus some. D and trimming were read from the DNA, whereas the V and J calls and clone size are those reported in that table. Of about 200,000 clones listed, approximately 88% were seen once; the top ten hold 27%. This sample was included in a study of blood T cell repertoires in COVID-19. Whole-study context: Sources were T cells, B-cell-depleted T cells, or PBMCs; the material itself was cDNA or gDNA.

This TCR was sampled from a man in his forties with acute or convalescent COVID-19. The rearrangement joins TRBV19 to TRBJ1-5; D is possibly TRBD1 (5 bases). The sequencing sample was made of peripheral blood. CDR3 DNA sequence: TGTGCCAGTAGTGGGACTGGGGGACGTCAGCCCCAGCATTTT. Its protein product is CASSGTGGRQPQHF.